A selection of T cell receptor beta chains follows, all from one sample in a study of Ad26.COV2.S vaccination and SARS-CoV-2 variants. Sequencing used immunoSEQ multiplex PCR; TCRdb keeps in-frame clones, though not all of them. The sample contains some 460,000 clones, roughly nine tenths of which appear only once. The sequenced sample was peripheral blood, obtained in a trial of Ad26.COV2.S vaccine versus placebo. These receptors originate from a person between 18 and 65 years old who received the Ad26.COV2.S COVID-19 vaccine or a placebo. CDR3s include the opening cysteine and the closing phenylalanine or tryptophan. Fields, in order: J gene, D gene, V gene, clone size, CDR3 protein, CDR3 DNA. The D gene is left open where the match is weak. Only some rows state a clone size, as once, few, many or a class for expanded clones.

j_gene: TRBJ1-1; d_gene: -; v_gene: TRBV11-1; abundance: -; CDR3aa: CASSAQVVSEEAFF; CDR3nt: TGTGCCAGCAGCGCCCAGGTCGTTTCAGAAGAAGCTTTCTTT
j_gene: TRBJ1-3; d_gene: -; v_gene: TRBV5-1; abundance: -; CDR3aa: CASSLAASSVSGNTIYF; CDR3nt: TGCGCCAGCAGCCTGGCGGCGTCTTCGGTCTCTGGAAACACCATATATTTT
j_gene: TRBJ2-5; d_gene: TRBD1; v_gene: TRBV15; abundance: -; CDR3aa: CATSGTLPGQIETQYF; CDR3nt: TGTGCCACCAGCGGAACCCTTCCGGGACAGATAGAGACCCAGTACTTC
j_gene: TRBJ1-2; d_gene: -; v_gene: TRBV11-2; abundance: -; CDR3aa: CASSLTGPAYGYTF; CDR3nt: TGTGCCAGCAGCTTGACAGGACCGGCCTATGGCTACACCTTC
j_gene: TRBJ2-3; d_gene: -; v_gene: TRBV5-5; abundance: -; CDR3aa: CASSLTPADTQYF; CDR3nt: TGTGCCAGCTCGCTTACCCCTGCAGATACGCAGTATTTT
j_gene: TRBJ1-1; d_gene: -; v_gene: TRBV4-2; abundance: -; CDR3aa: CASSQDGAGDTEAFF; CDR3nt: TGTGCCAGCAGCCAAGATGGGGCAGGGGACACTGAAGCTTTCTTT
j_gene: TRBJ1-5; d_gene: -; v_gene: TRBV28; abundance: -; CDR3aa: CASGRQYQPQHF; CDR3nt: TGTGCCAGCGGTAGACAGTACCAGCCCCAGCATTTT
j_gene: TRBJ1-1; d_gene: TRBD1; v_gene: TRBV4-2; abundance: once; CDR3aa: CASSRKTGEYTEAFF; CDR3nt: TGTGCCAGCAGCCGCAAAACAGGGGAATACACTGAAGCTTTCTTT
j_gene: TRBJ1-1; d_gene: -; v_gene: TRBV11-2; abundance: -; CDR3aa: CASSPTRGGNTEAFF; CDR3nt: TGTGCCAGCAGCCCAACCCGAGGGGGGAACACTGAAGCTTTCTTT
j_gene: TRBJ1-1; d_gene: TRBD1; v_gene: TRBV28; abundance: -; CDR3aa: CASSGRDRNTEAFF; CDR3nt: TGTGCCAGCAGTGGCCGGGACAGAAACACTGAAGCTTTCTTT
j_gene: TRBJ2-5; d_gene: TRBD1; v_gene: TRBV2; abundance: -; CDR3aa: CASVQGALQETQYF; CDR3nt: TGTGCCAGCGTACAGGGGGCGCTCCAAGAGACCCAGTACTTC
j_gene: TRBJ2-7; d_gene: -; v_gene: TRBV5-1; abundance: -; CDR3aa: CASSLRASFYEQYF; CDR3nt: TGCGCCAGCAGCTTGAGGGCCAGTTTTTACGAGCAGTACTTC
j_gene: TRBJ2-3; d_gene: TRBD2; v_gene: TRBV27; abundance: -; CDR3aa: CASSPVAGGPDTQYF; CDR3nt: TGTGCCAGCAGTCCCGTAGCGGGAGGCCCAGATACGCAGTATTTT
j_gene: TRBJ2-5; d_gene: -; v_gene: TRBV7-2; abundance: -; CDR3aa: CASSLGAGPYQETQYF; CDR3nt: TGTGCCAGCAGCTTAGGGGCAGGGCCGTACCAAGAGACCCAGTACTTC
j_gene: TRBJ2-3; d_gene: TRBD2; v_gene: TRBV29-1; abundance: -; CDR3aa: CSARAGGRTDTQYF; CDR3nt: TGCAGCGCCCGGGCGGGGGGGCGGACAGATACGCAGTATTTT
j_gene: TRBJ1-2; d_gene: -; v_gene: TRBV29-1; abundance: -; CDR3aa: CSVSTGSYGYTF; CDR3nt: TGCAGCGTTTCGACAGGTAGCTATGGCTACACCTTC
j_gene: TRBJ1-6; d_gene: -; v_gene: TRBV5-1; abundance: -; CDR3aa: CASSPASSYNSPLHF; CDR3nt: TGCGCCAGCAGCCCGGCGAGCTCCTATAATTCACCCCTCCACTTT
j_gene: TRBJ2-1; d_gene: TRBD2; v_gene: TRBV24-1; abundance: -; CDR3aa: CATSDSSGARSQQFF; CDR3nt: TGTGCCACCAGTGATAGTAGCGGGGCCCGGTCGCAGCAGTTCTTC
j_gene: TRBJ2-1; d_gene: -; v_gene: TRBV7-2; abundance: -; CDR3aa: CASSSRSGYNEQFF; CDR3nt: TGTGCCAGCAGCTCCCGATCGGGCTACAATGAGCAGTTCTTC
j_gene: TRBJ2-7; d_gene: TRBD1; v_gene: TRBV6-1; abundance: -; CDR3aa: CASSEGQGAREQYF; CDR3nt: TGTGCCAGCAGTGAGGGACAGGGGGCGAGAGAGCAGTACTTC
j_gene: TRBJ1-3; d_gene: TRBD1; v_gene: TRBV3-1/TRBV3-2; abundance: -; CDR3aa: CASSPRTGAISGNTIYF; CDR3nt: TGTGCCAGCAGCCCAAGGACAGGGGCGATTTCAGGAAACACCATATATTTT
j_gene: TRBJ2-7; d_gene: -; v_gene: TRBV12-3/TRBV12-4; abundance: -; CDR3aa: CASRGLAYEQYF; CDR3nt: TGTGCCAGCAGGGGGCTCGCCTACGAGCAGTACTTC
j_gene: TRBJ1-6; d_gene: -; v_gene: TRBV3-1/TRBV3-2; abundance: -; CDR3aa: CASSQGFGGGNSPLHF; CDR3nt: TGTGCCAGCAGCCAAGGTTTCGGGGGCGGCAATTCACCCCTCCACTTT
j_gene: TRBJ1-5; d_gene: -; v_gene: TRBV28; abundance: once; CDR3aa: CASSLEGPSWPQHF; CDR3nt: TGTGCCAGCAGTTTAGAGGGTCCCTCTTGGCCCCAGCATTTT
j_gene: TRBJ2-3; d_gene: TRBD1; v_gene: TRBV9; abundance: once; CDR3aa: CASSGGTGYSTDTQYF; CDR3nt: TGTGCCAGCAGCGGGGGGACAGGTTACAGCACAGATACGCAGTATTTT
j_gene: TRBJ1-6; d_gene: -; v_gene: TRBV5-5; abundance: -; CDR3aa: CASSRDWSSYNSPLHF; CDR3nt: TGTGCCAGCAGCAGGGACTGGAGCTCCTATAATTCACCCCTCCACTTT
j_gene: TRBJ2-7; d_gene: -; v_gene: TRBV9; abundance: -; CDR3aa: CASSGVSYEQYF; CDR3nt: TGTGCCAGCAGTGGTGTGTCCTACGAGCAGTACTTC
j_gene: TRBJ1-1; d_gene: -; v_gene: TRBV3-1/TRBV3-2; abundance: -; CDR3aa: CASSQVRKLNTEAFF; CDR3nt: TGTGCCAGCAGCCAAGTGAGAAAACTGAACACTGAAGCTTTCTTT
j_gene: TRBJ2-1; d_gene: TRBD2; v_gene: TRBV11-2; abundance: -; CDR3aa: CASSLGGGTYNEQFF; CDR3nt: TGTGCCAGCAGCTTAGGGGGGGGGACCTACAATGAGCAGTTCTTC
j_gene: TRBJ2-3; d_gene: TRBD2; v_gene: TRBV7-9; abundance: -; CDR3aa: CASSLAAAGLATDTQYF; CDR3nt: TGTGCCAGCAGCTTAGCTGCGGCGGGACTAGCGACAGATACGCAGTATTTT
j_gene: TRBJ2-7; d_gene: -; v_gene: TRBV3-1/TRBV3-2; abundance: -; CDR3aa: CASSQGGDQYF; CDR3nt: TGTGCCAGCAGCCAAGGAGGGGATCAGTACTTC
j_gene: TRBJ2-7; d_gene: -; v_gene: TRBV7-9; abundance: -; CDR3aa: CASSLGVVGEQYF; CDR3nt: TGTGCCAGCAGCTTAGGGGTCGTCGGCGAGCAGTACTTC
j_gene: TRBJ1-5; d_gene: -; v_gene: TRBV30; abundance: -; CDR3aa: CAWSPGVSNQPQHF; CDR3nt: TGTGCCTGGAGTCCAGGGGTGAGCAATCAGCCCCAGCATTTT
j_gene: TRBJ1-1; d_gene: -; v_gene: TRBV4-2; abundance: -; CDR3aa: CASSQASLDTEAFF; CDR3nt: TGTGCCAGCAGCCAAGCCTCCCTGGACACTGAAGCTTTCTTT
j_gene: TRBJ2-5; d_gene: -; v_gene: TRBV3-1/TRBV3-2; abundance: -; CDR3aa: CASSPLQDVVKTQYF; CDR3nt: TGTGCCAGCAGCCCTCTGCAGGACGTTGTGAAGACCCAGTACTTC
j_gene: TRBJ1-1; d_gene: -; v_gene: TRBV2; abundance: -; CDR3aa: CASSARAGNTEAFF; CDR3nt: TGTGCCAGCAGTGCTAGGGCAGGGAACACTGAAGCTTTCTTT
j_gene: TRBJ2-7; d_gene: TRBD1; v_gene: TRBV4-3; abundance: -; CDR3aa: CASSPGTGGSYEQYF; CDR3nt: TGCGCCAGCAGCCCCGGGACAGGGGGCTCCTACGAGCAGTACTTC
j_gene: TRBJ2-7; d_gene: -; v_gene: TRBV30; abundance: -; CDR3aa: CAYQRGSYEQYF; CDR3nt: TGTGCCTACCAACGGGGCTCCTACGAGCAGTACTTC
j_gene: TRBJ1-4; d_gene: -; v_gene: TRBV15; abundance: -; CDR3aa: CATSREGASEKLFF; CDR3nt: TGTGCCACCAGCAGAGAAGGGGCGAGTGAAAAACTGTTTTTT